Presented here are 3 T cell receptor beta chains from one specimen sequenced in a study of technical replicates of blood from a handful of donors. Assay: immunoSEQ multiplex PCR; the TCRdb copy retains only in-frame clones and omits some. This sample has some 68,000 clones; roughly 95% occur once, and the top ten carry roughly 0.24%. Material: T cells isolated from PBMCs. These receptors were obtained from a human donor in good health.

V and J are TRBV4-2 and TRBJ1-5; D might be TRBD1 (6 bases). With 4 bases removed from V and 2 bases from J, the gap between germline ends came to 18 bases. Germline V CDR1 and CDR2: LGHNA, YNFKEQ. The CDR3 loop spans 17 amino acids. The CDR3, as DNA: TGTGCCAGCAGCCTACAAGGAGGGGGACTAGGCAATCAGCCCCAGCATTTT. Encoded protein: CASSLQGGGLGNQPQHF.

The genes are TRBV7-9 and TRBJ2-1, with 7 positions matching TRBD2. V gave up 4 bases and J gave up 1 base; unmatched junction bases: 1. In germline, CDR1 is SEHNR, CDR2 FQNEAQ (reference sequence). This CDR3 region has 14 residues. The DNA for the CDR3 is TGTGCCAGCAGCTCCGGGAGGTCCTACAATGAGCAGTTCTTC. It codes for CASSSGRSYNEQFF.

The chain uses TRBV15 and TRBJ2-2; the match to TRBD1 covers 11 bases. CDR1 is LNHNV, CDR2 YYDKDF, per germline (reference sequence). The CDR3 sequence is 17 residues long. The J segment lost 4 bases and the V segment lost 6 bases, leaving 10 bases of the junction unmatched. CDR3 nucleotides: TGTGCCACCAGGCGAGGACAGGGGGCCGGCACCACCGGGGAGCTGTTTTTT. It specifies CATRRGQGAGTTGELFF.